This is a list of T cell receptor beta chains from one sample in a study of response to subunit inactivated influenza vaccine. TCRdb re-called the RT-PCR reads through MiXCR, storing one row per CDR3 protein. The sample includes around 710,000 distinct CDR3 sequences, about 14% of them seen just once. This specimen consisted of PBMCs from blood, obtained around two weeks before vaccination. Source of these receptors: a man in his fifties who received an inactivated influenza vaccine. Each CDR3 is given with its conserved first and last residue. Fields, in order: V gene, J gene, clone size, D gene, CDR3 DNA, CDR3 protein. The D gene is left open where the match is weak. A clone size is listed for some rows: how often the clone was seen (once, few, many), or a class if it is expanded.

TRBV5-1	TRBJ1-1	many	TRBD1	TGCGCCAGCAGCGCACAGGGGATCTTGACTGAAGCTTTCTTT	CASSAQGILTEAFF
TRBV4-3	TRBJ2-1	few	-	TGCGCCAGCAGCCAAGGGACAGACAATGAGCAGTTCTTC	CASSQGTDNEQFF
TRBV12-3/TRBV12-4	TRBJ1-6	many	-	TGTGCCAGCAGTTTTTTGGGAGGTGGTTCACCCCTCCACTTT	CASSFLGGGSPLHF
TRBV6-1	TRBJ2-2	-	TRBD2	TGTGCCAGCAGTGAACCGGGTGCGCGGGAGCCCCACGGGGAGCTGTTTTTT	CASSEPGAREPHGELFF
TRBV24-1	TRBJ2-1	few	-	TGTGCCACCAGCGGCTCCCCGACCTACAATGAGCAGTTCTTC	CATSGSPTYNEQFF
TRBV20-1	TRBJ2-3	-	TRBD1	TGCAGTGCTCGTACTCACCGGGGACCACAGGGGAGCCCAGATACGCAGTATTTT	CSARTHRGPQGSPDTQYF
TRBV6-2/TRBV6-3	TRBJ2-1	-	-	TGTGCCAGCAGGGCTTTAGCGGTCTCCTACAATGAGCAGTTCTTC	CASRALAVSYNEQFF
TRBV11-2	TRBJ2-5	many	TRBD2	TGTGCCAGCAGCTTAGCGGGACTAAATCAAGAGACCCAGTACTTC	CASSLAGLNQETQYF
TRBV11-2	TRBJ2-1	many	-	TGTGCCAGCAGCTTAGGGGGACTGGATGAGCAGTTCTTC	CASSLGGLDEQFF
TRBV20-1	TRBJ1-2	few	TRBD1	TGCAGTGCTATCTTAGGGACAGGGGAACGTGGCTACACCTTC	CSAILGTGERGYTF
TRBV7-2	TRBJ1-1	-	-	TGTGCCAGCAGCTACGTGCGGGACACTGAAGCTTTCTTT	CASSYVRDTEAFF
TRBV5-6	TRBJ1-4	-	-	TGTGCCAGCAGCTCTCGGATCAAGGAAAAACTGTTTTTT	CASSSRIKEKLFF
TRBV12-3/TRBV12-4	TRBJ1-5	few	-	TGTGCCAGCAGTTCAAGACAGAGCTATAGCAATCAGCCCCAGCATTTT	CASSSRQSYSNQPQHF
TRBV7-2	TRBJ2-3	few	TRBD1	TGTGCCAGCACCGGGACAGGGGGAGATACGCAGTATTTT	CASTGTGGDTQYF
TRBV7-9	TRBJ2-7	-	TRBD1	TGTGCCAGCAGCCCAAGGGAGGGGACAGGGTCTTTCTACGAGCAGTACTTC	CASSPREGTGSFYEQYF
TRBV11-2	TRBJ1-1	few	TRBD1	TGTGCCAGCAGCTCCGACAGGGTGGCCGCTTTCTTT	CASSSDRVAAFF
TRBV2	TRBJ2-2	many	TRBD1	TGTGCCAGCAAACAGGGGGTCCTCACCGGGGAGCTGTTTTTT	CASKQGVLTGELFF
TRBV11-2	TRBJ2-7	few	TRBD1	TGTGCCAGCAGAAGACCCGGGACAGGGGGGTCCTCCTACGAGCAGTACTTC	CASRRPGTGGSSYEQYF
TRBV12-3/TRBV12-4	TRBJ1-1	-	TRBD1	TGTGCCAGCAGTCCCTGGGGACAGGGGGCTTGGGGCACTGAAGCTTTCTTT	CASSPWGQGAWGTEAFF
TRBV10-3	TRBJ2-5	-	-	TGTGCCATCAGTGAGAGATTGCTGGGGGGGACCCAGTACTTC	CAISERLLGGTQYF
TRBV4-2	TRBJ2-3	once	TRBD2	TGTGCCAGCAGCCAAGCGGGGGGGGGTGCAGATACGCAGTATTTT	CASSQAGGGADTQYF
TRBV7-9	TRBJ1-1	few	-	TGTGCCAGCAGCTTACACTATGAAGCTTTCTTT	CASSLHYEAFF
TRBV11-2	TRBJ1-1	-	TRBD1	TGTGCCAGCAGCTTTCGGACAGGGATGATTGAAGCTTTCTTT	CASSFRTGMIEAFF
TRBV7-2	TRBJ1-6	-	-	TGTGCCAGCAGCACACCCCTCCCGGGGCTGGATTCACCCCTCCACTTT	CASSTPLPGLDSPLHF
TRBV6-2/TRBV6-3	TRBJ1-5	-	TRBD1	TGTGCCCCCACTGTATCCAGGGGGCGGCATCAGCCCCAGCATTTT	CAPTVSRGRHQPQHF
TRBV5-1	TRBJ2-3	-	TRBD1	TGCGCCAGCAGCGCAGGGACAGGGTATGGAGATACGCAGTATTTT	CASSAGTGYGDTQYF
TRBV19	TRBJ1-1	-	-	TGTGCCAGTAGTATCCGGGACGGAAGGGTAGCTTTCTTT	CASSIRDGRVAFF
TRBV9	TRBJ1-2	few	-	TGTGCCAGCAGCCAAGCTCGAAACGGCTATGGCTACACCTTC	CASSQARNGYGYTF
TRBV5-1	TRBJ2-5	-	-	TGCGCCAGCAGCAGGGGCGGCTCGAGGGGCCAAGAGACCCAGTACTTC	CASSRGGSRGQETQYF
TRBV15	TRBJ1-3	few	-	TGTGCCACCAGCCCCTCCCGGCTGGGGGCTGGAAACACCATATATTTT	CATSPSRLGAGNTIYF
TRBV2	TRBJ2-7	few	-	TGTGCCAGCAGTGTCCGGGGCGAATCGTACGAGCAGTACTTC	CASSVRGESYEQYF
TRBV20-1	TRBJ2-7	-	-	TGCAGTGCTAGAGGGTGGGACTCCTACGAGCAGTACTTC	CSARGWDSYEQYF
TRBV5-6	TRBJ2-7	few	-	TGTGCCAGCAGCTTTGTTGGTGGTTTAGGTGGGGACGCCTACGAGCAGTACTTC	CASSFVGGLGGDAYEQYF
TRBV20-1	TRBJ2-5	-	-	TGCAGTGCTAGAGATCGTGGTCCCCAAGAGACCCAGTACTTC	CSARDRGPQETQYF
TRBV6-5	TRBJ2-3	-	-	TGTGCCAGCAGTTATGCCCGCCTTGATACGCAGTATTTT	CASSYARLDTQYF
TRBV20-1	TRBJ2-5	many	-	TGCAGTGCTAGGTTCAGGGTCCAAGAGACCCAGTACTTC	CSARFRVQETQYF
TRBV20-1	TRBJ2-5	many	-	TGCAGTGCTATAACGGGGCGGGACGGGACCCAGTACTTC	CSAITGRDGTQYF
TRBV27	TRBJ1-6	-	-	TGTGCCAGCAGTTTATCTTCTGGGGTTAATTCACCCCTCCACTTT	CASSLSSGVNSPLHF
TRBV28	TRBJ1-2	few	-	TGTGCCAGCACTCCCCGGAACTATGGCTACACCTTC	CASTPRNYGYTF
TRBV12-3/TRBV12-4	TRBJ2-3	-	TRBD2	TGTGCCAGCAGCCCGGGGGGGGCGGCGACAGATACGCAGTATTTT	CASSPGGAATDTQYF
TRBV12-3/TRBV12-4	TRBJ2-3	-	-	TGTGCCAGCAAAATCGGGCTCGCCCAATCCGGTACGCAGTATTTT	CASKIGLAQSGTQYF
TRBV18	TRBJ2-7	-	TRBD1	TGTGCCAGCTCACCAAACAGGGGGTCTTACGAGCAGTACTTC	CASSPNRGSYEQYF
TRBV5-1	TRBJ2-7	few	TRBD1	TGCGCCAGCAGCTTGGACAGGGGACGGGGCGAGCAGTACTTC	CASSLDRGRGEQYF
TRBV5-1	TRBJ2-1	-	-	TGCGCCAGCCGTGCCGAAAGGGGGAGTGAGCAGTTCTTC	CASRAERGSEQFF
TRBV24-1	TRBJ2-7	few	TRBD1	TGTGCCACCAGTGACCCTAAACAGGGGGCCTACGAGCAGTACTTC	CATSDPKQGAYEQYF
TRBV20-1	TRBJ2-5	few	-	TGCAGTGCTAGAGATTGGTCAGAGACCCAGTACTTC	CSARDWSETQYF
TRBV5-1	TRBJ2-3	-	-	TGCGCCAGCAGCTTGGGGGACACCCCTGGGGATACGCAGTATTTT	CASSLGDTPGDTQYF
TRBV12-3/TRBV12-4	TRBJ2-4	few	TRBD1	TGTGCCAGCAGGGCCGGGACAGGGGAGAACATTCAGTACTTC	CASRAGTGENIQYF
TRBV2	TRBJ2-3	-	TRBD2	TGTGCCAGCAGCTCAACTAGCGTCAGGGCAGATACGCAGTATTTT	CASSSTSVRADTQYF
TRBV12-3/TRBV12-4	TRBJ1-5	-	-	TGTGCCACCCGTGGGGACACAAATAGCAATCAGCCCCAGCATTTT	CATRGDTNSNQPQHF
TRBV10-3	TRBJ2-5	few	TRBD1	TGTGCCATCAGGGAAGCGGGACAGGGTGGCGAGACCCAGTACTTC	CAIREAGQGGETQYF
TRBV27	TRBJ2-7	few	TRBD2	TGTGCCAGCAGTTTTGCGGGAGACCTCGAGCAGTACTTC	CASSFAGDLEQYF
TRBV2	TRBJ1-2	-	-	TGTGCCAGATTGAGCGCTAACTATGGCTACACCTTC	CARLSANYGYTF
TRBV7-6	TRBJ2-1	-	TRBD1	TGTGCCAGCAGCTTAAGGACAGGGTCTGAGCAGTTCTTC	CASSLRTGSEQFF
TRBV20-1	TRBJ2-7	-	TRBD1	TGCAGTGCTATGGGACAGGGGGACCCCTACGAGCAGTACTTC	CSAMGQGDPYEQYF